Included here is one T cell receptor beta chain sequence, with context. What it binds is unknown. This entry comes from a study of blood T cells in healthy people across ages. Study details: Per every two T cells, about one barcoded beta molecule was captured by template switching. Study-wide results and limits: Strongly correlated with naive T cell percentage was TCR beta diversity.

CDR3 length equals 15 residues. Germline CDR1 reads MDHEN; CDR2 reads SYDVKM. A second PCR of roughly 7 to 11 cycles used a sample-barcoded 5' primer and a J-beta primer mix. TCRdb processed the 5' RACE reads anew with MiXCR; each CDR3 protein has one entry. The data hold some 760,000 distinct CDR3 sequences, with approximately 25% observed a single time. These data were also reused for a study on T cells of mothers and their children. That publication notes: Thymic selection, a shaping force on TCR recombination output, acts similarly in related and unrelated pairs.

The receptor was isolated from a boy aged 10-17 years in good health. Material for sequencing was blood. V and J are TRBV28 and TRBJ2-5; D is possibly TRBD1 (5 bases). The J call may be incorrect, as the DNA end agrees better with TRBJ2-7. The CDR3 DNA reads as TGTGCCAGCAGTTTAGCCCTCACAGGCTGGGGCGAGCAGTACTTC. Translation: CASSLALTGWGEQYF.